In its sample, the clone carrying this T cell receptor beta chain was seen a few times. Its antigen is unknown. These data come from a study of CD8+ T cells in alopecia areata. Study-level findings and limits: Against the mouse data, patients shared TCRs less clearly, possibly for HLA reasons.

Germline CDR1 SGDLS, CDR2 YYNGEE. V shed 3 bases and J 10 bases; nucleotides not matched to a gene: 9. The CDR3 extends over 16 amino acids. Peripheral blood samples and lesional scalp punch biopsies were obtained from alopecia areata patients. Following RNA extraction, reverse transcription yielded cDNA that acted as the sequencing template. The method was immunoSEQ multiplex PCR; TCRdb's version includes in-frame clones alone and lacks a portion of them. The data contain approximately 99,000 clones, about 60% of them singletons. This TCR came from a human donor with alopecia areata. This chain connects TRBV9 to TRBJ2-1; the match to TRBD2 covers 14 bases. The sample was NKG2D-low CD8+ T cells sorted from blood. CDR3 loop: CASSGGTSGSSKEQFF. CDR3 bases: TGTGCCAGCAGCGGAGGGACTAGCGGGAGTTCGAAGGAGCAGTTCTTC.